These T cell receptor beta chains were read from a single sample in a study of naive and memory T cell subsets. MiXCR, applied by TCRdb to the UMI-ligation and nested PCR reads, yields one record per CDR3 protein. The table shows over 110,000 distinct CDR3 sequences, with around 21% occurring only once. What was sequenced was naive CD8+ T cells from blood. The origin of the receptors is a human donor in good health. Both conserved end residues are part of each CDR3. Each record gives: V gene, D gene, J gene, clone size, CDR3 protein, CDR3 DNA. D genes are given only for firm matches. Clone size is stated in some rows and not others, as once, few, many or a class when expanded.

v_call: TRBV7-9
d_call: NA
j_call: TRBJ2-2
clone_size: few
cdr3_aa: CASSLEWAGPNTGELFF
cdr3_nt: TGTGCCAGCAGCTTAGAGTGGGCAGGGCCGAACACCGGGGAGCTGTTTTTT

v_call: TRBV4-1
d_call: NA
j_call: TRBJ2-7
clone_size: few
cdr3_aa: CASSQDLEQGLYEQYF
cdr3_nt: TGCGCCAGCAGCCAAGATCTGGAACAGGGTCTCTACGAGCAGTACTTC

v_call: TRBV4-3
d_call: TRBD1
j_call: TRBJ2-7
clone_size: few
cdr3_aa: CASSQINSGQGAPYEQYF
cdr3_nt: TGCGCCAGCAGCCAAATAAATTCGGGACAGGGGGCCCCATACGAGCAGTACTTC

v_call: TRBV12-3/TRBV12-4
d_call: TRBD2
j_call: TRBJ2-3
clone_size: few
cdr3_aa: CASSLAGGFTDTQYF
cdr3_nt: TGTGCCAGCAGTTTAGCGGGAGGGTTCACAGATACGCAGTATTTT

v_call: TRBV7-6
d_call: NA
j_call: TRBJ2-5
clone_size: NA
cdr3_aa: CASSLDAPGVFQETQYF
cdr3_nt: TGTGCCAGCAGCTTAGATGCGCCAGGGGTCTTCCAAGAGACCCAGTACTTC

v_call: TRBV12-3/TRBV12-4
d_call: NA
j_call: TRBJ1-2
clone_size: NA
cdr3_aa: CASSLVPGQPYYGYTF
cdr3_nt: TGTGCCAGCAGTTTAGTCCCCGGACAGCCCTACTATGGCTACACCTTC

v_call: TRBV4-3
d_call: TRBD1
j_call: TRBJ1-3
clone_size: NA
cdr3_aa: CASSLEIQGARGNTIYF
cdr3_nt: TGCGCCAGCAGCCTTGAGATACAGGGGGCGCGTGGAAACACCATATATTTT

v_call: TRBV11-2
d_call: TRBD1
j_call: TRBJ1-2
clone_size: NA
cdr3_aa: CASSPPGPDRLNYGYTF
cdr3_nt: TGTGCCAGCAGCCCACCGGGCCCGGACAGGCTTAACTATGGCTACACCTTC

v_call: TRBV6-6
d_call: NA
j_call: TRBJ2-1
clone_size: few
cdr3_aa: CASGANNNEQFF
cdr3_nt: TGTGCCAGCGGTGCGAATAACAATGAGCAGTTCTTC

v_call: TRBV12-3/TRBV12-4
d_call: NA
j_call: TRBJ1-5
clone_size: NA
cdr3_aa: CASSLGGGSNQPQHF
cdr3_nt: TGTGCCAGCAGTTTAGGAGGAGGTTCTAATCAGCCCCAGCATTTT

v_call: TRBV5-4
d_call: NA
j_call: TRBJ1-1
clone_size: few
cdr3_aa: CASSGLNTEAFF
cdr3_nt: TGTGCCAGCAGCGGTCTGAACACTGAAGCTTTCTTT

v_call: TRBV5-6
d_call: TRBD1
j_call: TRBJ2-1
clone_size: few
cdr3_aa: CASSMDGQGRNEQFF
cdr3_nt: TGTGCCAGCAGCATGGACGGACAGGGGAGGAATGAGCAGTTCTTC

v_call: TRBV6-2/TRBV6-3
d_call: TRBD2
j_call: TRBJ2-1
clone_size: few
cdr3_aa: CASSYSGTSLIGYNEQFF
cdr3_nt: TGTGCCAGCAGTTACTCGGGGACTAGCCTCATAGGCTACAATGAGCAGTTCTTC

v_call: TRBV3-1
d_call: NA
j_call: TRBJ2-2
clone_size: NA
cdr3_aa: CASSQDLKGDPLPGELFF
cdr3_nt: TGTGCCAGCAGCCAAGATCTAAAGGGAGATCCTTTGCCCGGGGAGCTGTTTTTT